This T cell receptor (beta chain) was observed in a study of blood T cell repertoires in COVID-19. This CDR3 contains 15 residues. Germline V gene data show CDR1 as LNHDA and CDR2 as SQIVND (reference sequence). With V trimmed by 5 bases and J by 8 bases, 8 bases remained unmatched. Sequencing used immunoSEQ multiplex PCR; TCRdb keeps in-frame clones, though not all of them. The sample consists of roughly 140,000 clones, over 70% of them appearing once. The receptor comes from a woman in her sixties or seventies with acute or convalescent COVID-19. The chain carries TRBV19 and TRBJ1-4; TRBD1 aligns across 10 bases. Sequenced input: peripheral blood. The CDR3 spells CASSPGQGRREKLFF. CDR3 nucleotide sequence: TGTGCCAGTAGTCCGGGACAGGGGCGACGGGAAAAACTGTTTTTT.